These 20 T cell receptor beta chains were all obtained from the same sample, sequenced in a study of T cell repertoires in cytomegalovirus infection. TCRdb reprocessed the reads via MiXCR and lists one record per CDR3 protein. The table has approximately 500,000 distinct CDR3 sequences, about 11% seen once. Sequencing input: PBMCs. The source of these receptors is a human donor in good health (CMV status not recorded). Some clones in this sample may be carry-over from other donors' samples.

This clonotype was observed a few times. The chain recombines TRBV5-1 with TRBJ2-7; unclear D gene. V lost 5 bases and J lost 4, with 16 bases in between. The CDR3 is 14 amino acids. CDR1 and CDR2 from the germline V gene are SGHRS and YFSETQ. The CDR3 DNA reads as TGCGCCAGCAGGGCCGGGCGTCAACAGTACGAGCAGTACTTC. This gives the protein CASRAGRQQYEQYF.

This clonotype appeared many times. V usage is TRBV3-1 and J usage is TRBJ2-3; 13 bases fit TRBD2. The V gene's germline CDR1 is LGHDT and CDR2 YNNKEL (reference sequence). V shed 4 bases, J shed 0 bases, and the junction held 7 bases outside the gene matches. The CDR3 is 18 residues long. CDR3: CASSRIQTSGGSTDTQYF. DNA of the CDR3: TGTGCCAGCAGCCGGATCCAGACTAGCGGGGGGAGCACAGATACGCAGTATTTT.

This clonotype came up many times. V gene TRBV3-1 combines with J gene TRBJ2-2; tentatively, D is TRBD2 (5 bases). V shed 0 bases and J shed 9 bases, with 11 bases lying between them. The germline V gene has CDR1 LGHDT and CDR2 YNNKEL (reference sequence). The length of the CDR3 is 14 residues. The DNA for the CDR3 is TGTGCCAGCAGCCAAGATCTGGAGGAGCGGGAGCTGTTTTTT. This translates into CASSQDLEERELFF.

This clonotype was recorded many times. The V call is TRBV6-1, the J call TRBJ1-2, with 7 bases matching TRBD1. J lost 4 bases, V lost 2 bases, and 7 bases had no gene match. The CDR3 covers 15 residues. Germline V gene data show CDR1 as MNHNS and CDR2 as SASEGT. CDR3: CASSEYRGFAYGYTF. The CDR3 DNA reads as TGTGCCAGCAGTGAATACAGGGGATTCGCCTATGGCTACACCTTC.

This clonotype appeared many times. The rearrangement links TRBV20-1 to TRBJ2-3; 9 nucleotides line up with TRBD2. CDR3 length: 17 residues. In germline, CDR1 is DFQATT, CDR2 SNEGSKA (reference sequence). The V and J ends lost 6 bases and 0 bases, in that order; junction bases with no gene match: 13. The CDR3 bases are TGCAGTGCCCCCTGGGGTAGCGGGAGTGGTAGCACAGATACGCAGTATTTT. This codes for CSAPWGSGSGSTDTQYF.

This clonotype was counted ten times or more. V is TRBV28 and J is TRBJ2-7; TRBD2 agrees at 7 bases. Germline trimming cut 7 bases from V and 3 bases from J; bases unmatched to any gene: 9. The CDR3 is 14 amino acids. Germline V CDR1 and CDR2: MDHEN, SYDVKM. DNA for the CDR3: TGTGCCAGCATCCGTGCGGGACTAATCTACGAGCAGTACTTC. This encodes CASIRAGLIYEQYF. Looking up the rest from reference TRBV28 and TRBJ2-7 gives the full variable domain: DVKVTQSSRYLVKRTGEKVFLECVQDMDHENMFWYRQDPGLGLRLIYFSYDVKMKEKGDIPEGYSVSREKKERFSLILESASTNQTSMYLCASIRAGLIYEQYFGPGTRLTVT.

Many counts were recorded for this clonotype. The junction shows a germline mismatch at one end, possibly a read error. The rearrangement links TRBV20-1 to TRBJ1-1; 7 bases line up with TRBD1. The germline gives CDR1 DFQATT, CDR2 SNEGSKA (reference sequence). The length of the CDR3 is 14 residues. The CDR3 nucleotides read TGCAGTGCTAGAGAGGTCAGGGGGAACGCTGAAGCTTTCTTT. Its protein is CSAREVRGNAEAFF.

The chain carries TRBV20-1 and TRBJ1-5; D may be TRBD1 (6 bases). V was trimmed by 6 bases and J by 1 base, leaving 7 bases between them. The CDR3 has 12 residues. Germline lookup yields CDR1 DFQATT and CDR2 SNEGSKA (reference sequence). The CDR3 sequence is CSAGQSNQPQHF. The CDR3 DNA is TGCAGTGCAGGACAGAGCAATCAGCCCCAGCATTTT.

This clonotype was detected ten times or more. This chain connects TRBV7-9 to TRBJ1-5; maybe TRBD1 (5 bases). V shed 8 bases and J shed 0 bases, with 11 bases lying between them. Germline CDR1 and CDR2: SEHNR and FQNEAQ (reference sequence). This CDR3 is 14 amino acids long. CDR3 region: CASAPGFSNQPQHF. Written as DNA, the CDR3 is TGTGCCAGCGCCCCAGGGTTTAGCAATCAGCCCCAGCATTTT.

This clonotype was recorded many times. The rearrangement links TRBV10-3 to TRBJ1-2; tentative D call: TRBD1 (6 bases). Germline V CDR1 and CDR2: ENHRY, SYGVKD. V gave up 2 bases and J gave up 0 bases, with 7 bases separating them. The CDR3 length is 14 residues. CDR3 coding DNA: TGTGCCATCAGTGAGGACAGGACTAACTATGGCTACACCTTC. The encoded protein is CAISEDRTNYGYTF.

This clonotype was seen many times. The genes are TRBV6-5 and TRBJ2-4, with D perhaps assigned TRBD1 or TRBD2 (5 bases each). The V end was cut by 2 bases, the J end by 0 bases, with 11 bases between. The CDR3 totals 16 residues. The germline V gene has CDR1 MNHEY and CDR2 SVGAGI. CDR3 nucleotides: TGTGCCAGCAGTTACGGGACGGATCTAGCCAAAAACATTCAGTACTTC. Its protein product is CASSYGTDLAKNIQYF.

This clonotype was seen many times. The genes are TRBV7-9 and TRBJ2-7, with unresolved D. Germline CDR1 and CDR2: SEHNR and FQNEAQ (reference sequence). CDR3 size: 15 residues. Trimming stripped 1 base from V and 0 bases from J, with 10 bases between. CDR3 in DNA: TGTGCCAGCAGCTTAGATCAATTCCCCTCCTACGAGCAGTACTTC. Protein sequence: CASSLDQFPSYEQYF.

The table lists this clonotype with many counts. The V and J genes are TRBV7-3 and TRBJ2-3, with no clear D. This CDR3 has 11 amino acids. V lost 6 bases and J lost 2, with 3 bases in between. Germline V lookup: CDR1 SGHTA, CDR2 FQGTGA. CDR3 nucleotides: TGTGCCAGCAGTGACACAGATACGCAGTATTTT. This encodes CASSDTDTQYF.

This clonotype was counted ten times or more. This rearrangement joins TRBV28 to TRBJ2-1; 10 bases fit TRBD1. The CDR3 loop spans 19 amino acids. Germline lookup yields CDR1 MDHEN and CDR2 SYDVKM. After removal of 5 bases from V and 0 bases from J, the junction contained 13 bases not matched to a gene. Here the CDR3 reads CASSPIYKTGGSSYNEQFF. The CDR3 region has the DNA TGTGCCAGCAGTCCCATTTATAAGACAGGGGGCTCCTCCTACAATGAGCAGTTCTTC.

This clonotype was observed many times. V usage is TRBV5-1 and J usage is TRBJ2-5; D unclear. CDR1 is SGHRS and CDR2 is YFSETQ in the germline V gene. This CDR3 has 13 residues. V lost 0 bases, J lost 1 base, and 4 bases lay in between. CDR3 nucleotides: TGCGCCAGCAGCTTGGAGAGCCAAGAGACCCAGTACTTC. It specifies CASSLESQETQYF.

This clonotype was counted many times. The chain links TRBV28 to TRBJ2-2; D not resolved. The CDR3 is 14 amino acids. The germline gives CDR1 MDHEN, CDR2 SYDVKM. V was pared by 2 bases and J by 7 bases, with 11 bases between. CDR3 residues: CASSLDPRVGELFF. In DNA form, the CDR3 reads TGTGCCAGCAGTTTAGACCCTCGCGTCGGGGAGCTGTTTTTT.

This clonotype was picked up many times. The chain joins TRBV27 to TRBJ2-6; the D is unclear. This CDR3 has 15 residues. The V gene's germline CDR1 is MNHEY and CDR2 SMNVEV (reference sequence). Trimming removed 5 bases at V and 4 bases at J, with 12 bases between. The CDR3 spells CASSPLLGGANVLTF. CDR3 coding DNA: TGTGCCAGCAGTCCCCTTTTGGGCGGGGCCAACGTCCTGACTTTC.

This clonotype was detected only a few times. The chain recombines TRBV3-1 with TRBJ1-2; tentatively, D is TRBD1 (5 bases). V was pared by 0 bases and J by 2 bases, with 13 bases between. The CDR3 is made up of 16 amino acids. Per the germline V gene, CDR1 is LGHDT and CDR2 is YNNKEL (reference sequence). The CDR3 sequence is CASSQDGAGWNYGYTF. CDR3 nucleotide sequence: TGTGCCAGCAGCCAAGACGGAGCAGGGTGGAACTATGGCTACACCTTC.

At least ten counts were recorded for this clonotype. The chain is built from TRBV7-3 and TRBJ2-1; D perhaps matches TRBD2 (5 bases). The germline V gene has CDR1 SGHTA and CDR2 FQGTGA. The CDR3 totals 13 residues. Between the trimmed V and J ends, which lost 2 bases and 6 bases, there was a span of 8 bases. CDR3 amino acids: CASSLLAANEQFF. CDR3 nucleotides: TGTGCCAGCAGCTTACTAGCAGCCAATGAGCAGTTCTTC.

The table lists this clonotype with many counts. The V gene is TRBV7-2, the J gene TRBJ1-5; no reliable D call. The germline gives CDR1 SGHTA, CDR2 FQGNSA. Trimming shortened V by 5 bases and J by 3 bases, and 17 bases separated the two germline ends. This CDR3 has 16 residues. The CDR3 DNA follows: TGTGCCAGCAGCCCCCAAGGAGTAAGATCCAATCAGCCCCAGCATTTT. It yields the protein CASSPQGVRSNQPQHF. The full variable domain, its missing parts supplied by reference TRBV7-2 and TRBJ1-5, is GAGVSQSPSNKVTEKGKDVELRCDPISGHTALYWYRQSLGQGLEFLIYFQGNSAPDKSGLPSDRFSAERTGGSVSTLTIQRTQQEDSAVYLCASSPQGVRSNQPQHFGDGTRLSIL.